The 32 T cell receptor beta chains presented below share a single source sample, sequenced in a study of T cell responses to AZD1222 COVID-19 vaccine (TCRdb year 2021). Libraries were built with the immunoSEQ multiplex PCR assay. Held by TCRdb, this immuneACCESS table contains in-frame sequences only and omits some clones. Under half of the omission traces to an unresolved V gene where checked; the cause of the rest is unknown. This sample lists some 99,000 clones; roughly 90% were detected once. The ten largest clones add up to approximately 16% of the sample. This sample's time point label indicates: about 28 days (+/-7) after the second vaccine dose. Sequenced material: peripheral blood, taken 28 days after the second AZD1222 dose. These receptors all stem from an adult who received the AZD1222 COVID-19 vaccine.

This clone was counted only a few times. The chain has TRBV19 and TRBJ1-5, with D unclear. Germline V gene sequence: CDR1 LNHDA, CDR2 SQIVND (reference sequence). This CDR3 contains 12 residues. The germline V and J ends were trimmed by 4 bases and 4 bases, with 5 bases remaining between them. The CDR3: CASSKRNQPQHF. CDR3 coding DNA: TGTGCCAGTAGTAAAAGAAATCAGCCCCAGCATTTT.

This rearrangement joins TRBV28 to TRBJ1-5; a weak D match, TRBD1 (6 bases). V lost 7 bases and J lost 2, with 12 bases in between. The CDR3 totals 14 residues. CDR1 and CDR2 (germline): MDHEN, SYDVKM. The CDR3, as DNA: TGTGCCAGCACCCCAGGGGATCGCAATCAGCCCCAGCATTTT. Translated: CASTPGDRNQPQHF.

The chain recombines TRBV7-2 with TRBJ1-2; 7 bases agree with TRBD1. V shed 6 bases, J shed 7 bases, and the junction held 11 bases outside the gene matches. This CDR3 spans 14 amino acids. Germline lookup yields CDR1 SGHTA and CDR2 FQGNSA. The CDR3 loop reads CASSQQGQDLGYTF. In DNA form, the CDR3 reads TGTGCCAGCAGTCAACAAGGACAGGACCTTGGCTACACCTTC.

The CDR3 here is CASSTTSGTDTQYF. The CDR3 DNA reads TGTGCCAGTAGTACGACTAGCGGCACAGATACGCAGTATTTT. The chain links TRBV19 to TRBJ2-3, with 8 positions matching TRBD2. Germline loops: CDR1 LNHDA, CDR2 SQIVND (reference sequence). The ends lost 4 bases at V and 1 base at J; junction bases unmatched: 1. The CDR3 loop spans 14 amino acids. Drawing the rest from reference TRBV19 and TRBJ2-3, the complete variable domain is DGGITQSPKYLFRKEGQNVTLSCEQNLNHDAMYWYRQDPGQGLRLIYYSQIVNDFQKGDIAEGYSVSREKKESFPLTVTSAQKNPTAFYLCASSTTSGTDTQYFGPGTRLTVL.

The chain couples TRBV10-3 to TRBJ1-1, with 8 nucleotides matching TRBD1. Germline trimming cut 4 bases from V and 4 bases from J; bases unmatched to any gene: 5. Germline values: CDR1 ENHRY, CDR2 SYGVKD. This CDR3 region has 14 residues. As DNA, the CDR3 is TGTGCCATCAGTGGAAGACAGGGGATCACTGAAGCTTTCTTT. This gives the protein CAISGRQGITEAFF.

The chain joins TRBV6-5 to TRBJ1-1, with no clear D. The CDR3 has 16 residues. Germline loops: CDR1 MNHEY, CDR2 SVGAGI. Trimming removed 0 bases at V and 0 bases at J, with 11 bases between. The CDR3 spells CASSYSKGRMNTEAFF. The CDR3, as DNA: TGTGCCAGCAGTTACTCGAAAGGACGGATGAACACTGAAGCTTTCTTT.

The chain employs TRBV6-4 and TRBJ2-1; D perhaps matches TRBD2 (5 bases). The CDR3 has 13 amino acids. Germline V gene lookup returns CDR1 MRHNA and CDR2 SNTAGT. V lost 4 bases and J lost 5, with 9 bases in between. The CDR3 here is CASSVRADNEQFF. The CDR3, as DNA: TGTGCCAGCAGTGTGAGGGCAGACAATGAGCAGTTCTTC.

The rearrangement joins TRBV19 to TRBJ1-2, with a weak D call TRBD1 (5 bases). The CDR3 is 14 residues long. Trimming removed 8 bases at V and 8 bases at J, with 21 bases between. From germline, CDR1 is LNHDA and CDR2 SQIVND (reference sequence). In DNA form, the CDR3 reads TGTGCCAGTGGCTTGGGGACGAGGCGATTGGGCTACACCTTC. Translating gives CASGLGTRRLGYTF.

The chain carries TRBV12-3 or TRBV12-4 and TRBJ1-2; D is ambiguous. V lost 5 bases, J lost 4 bases, and 11 bases lay in between. This CDR3 has 13 residues. Written as DNA, the CDR3 is TGTGCCAGCAGTCCCCCGGGGAGCTATGGCTACACCTTC. Its protein is CASSPPGSYGYTF.

The V call is TRBV2, the J call TRBJ2-1; the D is unclear. CDR3 length equals 12 residues. The V gene lost 8 bases and the J gene lost 7 bases, with 12 bases spanning the gap. The germline CDR1 and CDR2 sequences are SNHLY and FYNNEI. The CDR3 protein is CASQRSMNEQFF. CDR3 in DNA: TGTGCCAGCCAGCGTTCGATGAATGAGCAGTTCTTC.

The J gene is TRBJ1-2, the V gene TRBV28; a weak D match, TRBD1 (5 bases). This CDR3 spans 17 amino acids. V was pared by 1 base and J by 6 bases, with 21 bases between. Germline V gene lookup returns CDR1 MDHEN and CDR2 SYDVKM. The CDR3 bases are TGTGCCAGCAGTTTATTTGGGGACTCGGGAGGGTGGAATGGCTACACCTTC. Its protein is CASSLFGDSGGWNGYTF.

The rearrangement joins TRBV19 to TRBJ2-3, with 10 bases aligning to TRBD1. The CDR3 length is 14 residues. In germline, CDR1 is LNHDA, CDR2 SQIVND (reference sequence). V dropped 6 bases and J dropped 6; count of bases not matched to a gene: 6. CDR3 nucleotides: TGTGCCAGTAGCGACAGGGGGCATACCGATACGCAGTATTTT. Residues: CASSDRGHTDTQYF.

This chain joins TRBV4-1 and TRBJ1-5, with D possibly matching TRBD1 (5 bases). Germline V CDR1 and CDR2: MGHRA, YSYEKL. This CDR3 has 17 residues. V lost 3 bases to trimming and J lost 4 bases, with 19 bases between them. CDR3 sequence: CASSQGRLQRSNQPQHF. CDR3 bases: TGCGCCAGCAGCCAGGGACGTTTACAAAGATCTAATCAGCCCCAGCATTTT.

The chain links TRBV27 to TRBJ2-1; 9 positions match TRBD2. Germline-derived CDR1 and CDR2 are MNHEY and SMNVEV (reference sequence). V trimming: 5 bases; J trimming: 7 bases; junction bases outside the gene matches: 18. CDR3 length equals 18 residues. The CDR3 is CASSPQAGGMGRRNEQFF. CDR3 in DNA: TGTGCCAGCAGTCCTCAAGCGGGAGGCATGGGGCGTAGGAATGAGCAGTTCTTC.

The chain recombines TRBV5-1 with TRBJ2-7; D not certain. Trimming removed 2 bases at V and 1 base at J, with 13 bases between. Germline V CDR1 and CDR2: SGHRS, YFSETQ. The CDR3 has 15 amino acids. CDR3 in amino acids: CASSLFNGGSYEQYF. CDR3 bases: TGCGCCAGCAGCTTATTCAACGGCGGATCCTACGAGCAGTACTTC.

V and J are TRBV19 and TRBJ1-5; D is unresolved. The length of the CDR3 is 15 residues. V was trimmed by 3 bases and J by 6 bases, leaving 15 bases between them. Germline V CDR1 and CDR2: LNHDA, SQIVND (reference sequence). In nucleotides, the CDR3 is TGTGCCAGTAGTATGGATCCCCTACTTACTCAGCCCCAGCATTTT. Amino acids: CASSMDPLLTQPQHF.

This rearrangement joins TRBV7-9 to TRBJ1-2; D might be TRBD1 (5 bases). The germline V gene encodes CDR1 SEHNR and CDR2 FQNEAQ (reference sequence). There are 13 residues in the CDR3. V was shortened by 5 bases and J by 2 bases, with 9 bases between the two germline ends. CDR3 sequence reads: CASSPGPNYGYTF. Here the CDR3 DNA reads TGTGCCAGCAGCCCAGGGCCGAACTATGGCTACACCTTC.

The chain is built from TRBV28 and TRBJ1-5, with D possibly being TRBD1 (6 bases). V was pared by 7 bases and J by 15 bases, with 19 bases between. From germline, CDR1 is MDHEN and CDR2 SYDVKM. This CDR3 has 12 amino acids. In DNA form, the CDR3 reads TGTGCCAGCACACCTAGTGGGGGCCACAGGCATTTT. Translation gives CASTPSGGHRHF.

The chain recombines TRBV2 with TRBJ2-7, with D possibly TRBD1 on 7 matching bases. Looked up from germline, CDR1 is SNHLY and CDR2 is FYNNEI. The CDR3 is made up of 18 amino acids. The ends were cut back, 3 bases at V and 0 bases at J, with 21 bases in the middle. The CDR3 DNA reads TGTGCCAGCAGTGAGAAGGCAGGGGGGTTTTATCTCTCCTACGAGCAGTACTTC. Encoded protein: CASSEKAGGFYLSYEQYF.

The chain carries TRBV7-8 and TRBJ2-7; TRBD2 aligns across 9 bases. Germline trimming cut 0 bases from V and 3 bases from J; bases unmatched to any gene: 0. This CDR3 contains 14 residues. Per the germline V gene, CDR1 is SGHVS and CDR2 is FQNEAQ. The CDR3 reads CASSLASGSYEQYF. The CDR3 nucleotides are TGTGCCAGCAGCTTAGCTAGCGGGAGCTACGAGCAGTACTTC.

The chain recombines TRBV13 with TRBJ1-1; D is undetermined. Trimming shortened V by 5 bases and J by 2 bases, and 12 bases separated the two germline ends. CDR1 and CDR2 (germline): PRHDT, FYEKMQ (reference sequence). The CDR3 loop spans 14 amino acids. The CDR3 reads CASSLGRPNTEAFF. DNA of the CDR3: TGTGCCAGCAGCCTCGGACGGCCTAACACTGAAGCTTTCTTT.

The chain has TRBV18 and TRBJ1-3; D perhaps matches TRBD1 (5 bases). CDR1 is KGHSH, CDR2 LQKENI, per germline. This CDR3 spans 17 amino acids. Deletions cut 5 bases from V and 0 bases from J, with 17 bases between. CDR3 amino acids: CASSSPSGRNSGNTIYF. CDR3 DNA sequence: TGTGCCAGCTCATCCCCTTCGGGACGGAACTCTGGAAACACCATATATTTT.

The chain joins TRBV7-2 to TRBJ2-5; 12 nucleotides line up with TRBD2. With 3 bases clipped from V and 4 bases from J, the junction kept 3 bases outside the gene matches. Germline V gene data show CDR1 as SGHTA and CDR2 as FQGNSA. The CDR3 length is 15 residues. The CDR3 here is CASSFLAGGGETQYF. The CDR3 nucleotides read TGTGCCAGCAGCTTCCTAGCGGGAGGGGGAGAGACCCAGTACTTC.

V is TRBV5-5 and J is TRBJ2-1, with 10 positions matching TRBD2. V shed 4 bases and J 5 bases; nucleotides not matched to a gene: 6. The CDR3 has 15 residues. Germline V CDR1 and CDR2: SGHKS, YYEKEE (reference sequence). The CDR3 here is CASSRGTSDHNEQFF. The CDR3 nucleotides are TGTGCCAGCAGCCGAGGGACTAGCGACCACAATGAGCAGTTCTTC.

The J gene is TRBJ2-7, the V gene TRBV2; TRBD2 agrees at 7 bases. Germline V CDR1 and CDR2: SNHLY, FYNNEI. The CDR3 totals 14 residues. The V and J ends lost 10 bases and 0 bases, in that order; junction bases with no gene match: 9. In DNA form, the CDR3 reads TGTGCCACCACGTTCGGCGGGAGCTCCTACGAGCAGTACTTC. Translation: CATTFGGSSYEQYF.

The chain is built from TRBV28 and TRBJ2-5, with a possible D match to TRBD1 (5 bases). The germline V and J ends were trimmed by 2 bases and 2 bases, with 9 bases remaining between them. Looked up from germline, CDR1 is MDHEN and CDR2 is SYDVKM. The CDR3 has 14 amino acids. DNA for the CDR3: TGTGCCAGCAGTTTAGGGGCAGGGCAAGAGACCCAGTACTTC. This sequence encodes CASSLGAGQETQYF.

This chain uses TRBV28 with TRBJ2-3; D is uncertain. The CDR3 has 13 amino acids. In germline, CDR1 is MDHEN, CDR2 SYDVKM. V was cut by 8 bases and J by 0 bases, with 9 bases left in between. CDR3 DNA sequence: TGTGCCAGCCTCATTACTAGCACAGATACGCAGTATTTT. It yields the protein CASLITSTDTQYF.

The chain couples TRBV6-5 to TRBJ2-7; D remains unclear. Trimming removed 7 bases from V and 0 bases from J, with 7 bases in between. Germline lookup yields CDR1 MNHEY and CDR2 SVGAGI. This CDR3 is built from 12 residues. This CDR3 is CASKKNSYEQYF. In DNA form, the CDR3 reads TGTGCCAGCAAGAAGAACTCCTACGAGCAGTACTTC.

The chain employs TRBV6-5 and TRBJ1-2; no reliable D call. V gave up 7 bases and J gave up 6 bases, with 6 bases separating them. This CDR3 contains 10 residues. Germline CDR1 MNHEY, CDR2 SVGAGI. The CDR3 nucleotides read TGTGCCAGCATGTACAATGGCTACACCTTC. This encodes CASMYNGYTF.

Only one count was recorded for this clone. The V gene is TRBV5-1, the J gene TRBJ1-1, with D possibly being TRBD1 (5 bases). The CDR3 totals 14 residues. V lost 6 bases to trimming and J lost 1 base, with 13 bases between them. The V gene's germline CDR1 is SGHRS and CDR2 YFSETQ. The CDR3 is CASNLGAGNTEAFF. The CDR3 coding sequence is TGCGCCAGCAACCTAGGGGCCGGGAACACTGAAGCTTTCTTT.

The chain employs TRBV30 and TRBJ1-3; 8 nucleotides match TRBD1. The junction had 3 bases not matched to a gene; V was cut back by 5 bases and J by 3 bases. This CDR3 is 13 amino acids long. CDR1 and CDR2 from the germline V gene are GTSNPN and SVGIG (reference sequence). CDR3 region: CAWDRGNGNTIYF. CDR3 bases: TGTGCCTGGGACAGGGGCAATGGAAACACCATATATTTT.

The chain carries TRBV18 and TRBJ1-1, with D unclear. Germline loops: CDR1 KGHSH, CDR2 LQKENI. CDR3 length: 13 residues. Trimming removed 1 base from V and 5 bases from J, with 8 bases in between. For the CDR3, the DNA is TGTGCCAGCTCACCACAGGGTTTGACTGAAGCTTTCTTT. The encoded protein is CASSPQGLTEAFF.